Below are 30 T cell receptor beta chains sequenced from a single sample in a study of T cell responses to AZD1222 COVID-19 vaccine. The repertoire was sequenced with immunoSEQ multiplex PCR; TCRdb's copy has only in-frame clones and lacks some. The sample lists roughly 82,000 clones; roughly 84% were seen once. Specimen: peripheral blood, collected on day 0 of AZD1222 vaccination. These receptors were taken from an adult in good health.

J is TRBJ2-7 and V is TRBV9, with 13 bases aligning to TRBD2. The CDR3 runs to 15 residues. The V segment lost 3 bases and the J segment 2 bases; nucleotides outside the gene matches: 2. Germline lookup yields CDR1 SGDLS and CDR2 YYNGEE. The CDR3 region has the DNA TGTGCCAGCAGCGCGGGACTAGCGGGGACCTACGAGCAGTACTTC. Residues: CASSAGLAGTYEQYF.

The chain is built from TRBV7-2 and TRBJ1-6; D not certain. Germline-derived CDR1 and CDR2 are SGHTA and FQGNSA. V shed 1 base and J shed 7 bases, with 8 bases lying between them. The CDR3 is made up of 14 amino acids. The CDR3 here is CASSLVMGNSPLHF. In DNA, the CDR3 is TGTGCCAGCAGCTTAGTGATGGGAAATTCACCCCTCCACTTT.

The chain has TRBV18 and TRBJ1-5; possible D gene TRBD1, 6 bases. The CDR3 covers 14 residues. Germline V gene data show CDR1 as KGHSH and CDR2 as LQKENI. With 5 bases removed from V and 6 bases from J, the gap between germline ends came to 14 bases. CDR3 sequence: CASSANRAAQPQHF. The CDR3 region has the DNA TGTGCCAGCTCAGCCAACAGGGCGGCTCAGCCCCAGCATTTT.

The rearrangement joins TRBV19 to TRBJ1-1; 9 positions match TRBD1. V shed 4 bases, J shed 3 bases, and the junction held 6 bases outside the gene matches. Germline V lookup: CDR1 LNHDA, CDR2 SQIVND (reference sequence). The CDR3 spans 15 residues. CDR3 DNA sequence: TGTGCCAGTAGTACCCTGGGACAGGGTGACACTGAAGCTTTCTTT. Its protein product is CASSTLGQGDTEAFF.

The J gene is TRBJ1-2, the V gene TRBV19, with D unclear. Germline CDR1 and CDR2: LNHDA and SQIVND (reference sequence). Trimming removed 7 bases from V and 5 bases from J, with 8 bases in between. The CDR3 runs to 11 residues. The CDR3 nucleotides read TGTGCCAGTAACGACGGTTATGGCTACACCTTC. Amino acids: CASNDGYGYTF.

The chain links TRBV7-9 to TRBJ2-7; D may correspond to TRBD1 or TRBD2 (5 bases each). Germline CDR1 SEHNR, CDR2 FQNEAQ (reference sequence). The CDR3 runs 13 residues. V was cut by 10 bases and J by 5 bases, with 18 bases left in between. CDR3: CATRGRLGDEQYF. As DNA, the CDR3 is TGTGCCACACGGGGCCGGCTCGGGGACGAGCAGTACTTC.

This chain connects TRBV5-1 to TRBJ1-5; TRBD1 might be the D (6 bases). The CDR3 length is 16 residues. Trimming left V 2 bases short and J 0 bases short, with 12 bases between. CDR1 and CDR2 (germline): SGHRS, YFSETQ. CDR3 DNA: TGCGCCAGCAGCTTAGGGGGGGACCATAGCAATCAGCCCCAGCATTTT. This encodes CASSLGGDHSNQPQHF.

The V gene is TRBV5-1, the J gene TRBJ1-2; 7 nucleotides line up with TRBD1. V lost 4 bases, J lost 6 bases, and 9 bases stayed unmatched. There are 14 residues in the CDR3. The germline CDR1 and CDR2 sequences are SGHRS and YFSETQ. The DNA of the CDR3 is TGCGCCAGCAGCGTCAGACAGGGAAGTAATGGCTACACCTTC. Amino acids: CASSVRQGSNGYTF. Filled out from reference TRBV5-1 and TRBJ1-2, the complete variable domain reads KAGVTQTPRYLIKTRGQQVTLSCSPISGHRSVSWYQQTPGQGLQFLFEYFSETQRNKGNFPGRFSGRQFSNSRSEMNVSTLELGDSALYLCASSVRQGSNGYTFGSGTRLTVV.

The chain uses TRBV7-2 and TRBJ2-5; 15 bases align to TRBD2. The V and J ends lost 5 bases and 2 bases, in that order; junction bases with no gene match: 6. CDR1 is SGHTA and CDR2 is FQGNSA in the germline V gene. This CDR3 has 17 amino acids. CDR3 sequence reads: CASSRRTSGGAQETQYF. CDR3 bases: TGTGCCAGCAGCAGACGGACTAGCGGGGGGGCACAAGAGACCCAGTACTTC.

This chain uses TRBV19 with TRBJ1-2, with D hard to call. V shed 1 base and J shed 5 bases, with 11 bases lying between them. This CDR3 is built from 14 residues. Germline loops: CDR1 LNHDA, CDR2 SQIVND (reference sequence). DNA for the CDR3: TGTGCCAGTAGTATAGGAGGCAGTGGGTATGGCTACACCTTC. This gives the protein CASSIGGSGYGYTF.

A word on this clone: A read error may account for a junction end that differs from germline. J is TRBJ1-6 and V is TRBV9; D ambiguous. The CDR3 is 15 residues long. Germline assignment: CDR1 SGDLS and CDR2 YYNGEE. The CDR3 reads CASSVGPTTNSLLHF. As DNA, the CDR3 is TGTGCCAGCAGCGTGGGCCCGACTACCAATTCACTCCTCCACTTT.

This rearrangement joins TRBV20-1 to TRBJ2-7, with D unclear. The CDR3 contains 10 residues. CDR1 and CDR2 from the germline V gene are DFQATT and SNEGSKA (reference sequence). The V and J ends lost 2 bases and 6 bases respectively, with 5 bases between them. The DNA of the CDR3 is TGCAGTGCTAGACGGTTCGAGCAGTACTTC. Protein: CSARRFEQYF.

This clone was picked up many times. This sequence joins TRBV7-2 and TRBJ2-3; D might be TRBD1 (6 bases). The CDR3 is 15 amino acids. The V gene's germline CDR1 is SGHTA and CDR2 FQGNSA. V dropped 4 bases and J dropped 5 bases, with 16 bases sitting between them. CDR3 nucleotide sequence: TGTGCCAGCAGCTCTGGGACATCGAGGGGAGATACGCAGTATTTT. Its translation: CASSSGTSRGDTQYF.

The chain links TRBV27 to TRBJ2-4; perhaps TRBD1 as D (5 bases). The V gene lost 4 bases and the J gene lost 8 bases, with 9 bases spanning the gap. The CDR3 sequence is 12 residues long. CDR1 is MNHEY, CDR2 SMNVEV, per germline (reference sequence). CDR3 coding DNA: TGTGCCAGCAGTTCGACAGAGGACATTCAGTACTTC. It translates to CASSSTEDIQYF.

The chain uses TRBV3-1 (or the pseudogene TRBV3-2) and TRBJ1-6, with 7 bases fitting TRBD1. The germline gives CDR1 LGHDT, CDR2 YNNKEL (reference sequence). The CDR3 spans 16 residues. V dropped 4 bases and J dropped 3; count of bases not matched to a gene: 6. Here the CDR3 reads CASSPLDRRYNSPLHF. CDR3 nucleotide sequence: TGTGCCAGCAGCCCCTTGGACAGGCGCTATAATTCACCCCTCCACTTT.

This chain connects TRBV7-2 to TRBJ1-5; D is uncertain. CDR3 size: 15 residues. Germline V CDR1 and CDR2: SGHTA, FQGNSA. V was trimmed by 1 base and J by 5 bases, leaving 12 bases between them. CDR3 sequence reads: CASSLEVGRYQPQHF. The CDR3, as DNA: TGTGCCAGCAGCTTAGAGGTTGGCCGTTATCAGCCCCAGCATTTT.

The chain uses TRBV11-1 and TRBJ1-1, with 9 bases identical to TRBD1. Germline lookup yields CDR1 SGHAT and CDR2 FQDESV (reference sequence). With V trimmed by 5 bases and J by 5 bases, 6 bases remained unmatched. The CDR3 runs to 14 residues. The CDR3 spells CASSPTGGGTEAFF. DNA of the CDR3: TGTGCCAGCAGCCCCACAGGGGGCGGGACTGAAGCTTTCTTT.

This clone was detected only once. J is TRBJ1-2 and V is TRBV10-2; D gene uncertain. Trimming left V 7 bases short and J 6 bases short, with 6 bases between. The CDR3 loop spans 10 amino acids. The germline gives CDR1 WSHSY, CDR2 SAAADI. This CDR3 reads CASKRDGYTF. In DNA, the CDR3 is TGCGCCAGCAAACGGGATGGCTACACCTTC.

V gene TRBV10-3 combines with J gene TRBJ2-1; 11 bases match TRBD2. In germline, CDR1 is ENHRY, CDR2 SYGVKD. The CDR3 runs 15 residues. V trimming: 4 bases; J trimming: 7 bases; junction bases outside the gene matches: 6. CDR3 protein: CAISATSGDWNEQFF. The CDR3 DNA reads TGTGCCATCAGTGCGACTAGCGGGGATTGGAATGAGCAGTTCTTC.

The rearrangement uses TRBV4-1 and TRBJ1-1; 7 bases agree with TRBD1. Per the germline V gene, CDR1 is MGHRA and CDR2 is YSYEKL. This CDR3 is 15 amino acids long. Trimming took 5 bases from V and 4 from J; bases not matched to a gene: 10. The CDR3 bases are TGCGCCAGCAGCGTTCAGGGCCAGGGGGGCACTGAAGCTTTCTTT. Amino acid sequence: CASSVQGQGGTEAFF.

The chain carries TRBV7-6 and TRBJ2-7, with D possibly being TRBD1 (6 bases). The V and J ends lost 5 bases and 0 bases respectively, with 14 bases between them. The CDR3 has 15 amino acids. Per germline, CDR1 SGHVS and CDR2 FNYEAQ. The CDR3 nucleotides read TGTGCCAGCAGCCTTTTCCCAGGGGTCTCCTACGAGCAGTACTTC. Translating it yields CASSLFPGVSYEQYF. Supplemented by reference TRBV7-6 and TRBJ2-7, the full variable domain reads GAGVSQSPRYKVTKRGQDVALRCDPISGHVSLYWYRQALGQGPEFLTYFNYEAQQDKSGLPNDRFSAERPEGSISTLTIQRTEQRDSAMYRCASSLFPGVSYEQYFGPGTRLTVT.

This chain connects TRBV2 to TRBJ1-6; D is ambiguous. The CDR3 runs to 15 residues. Trimming removed 7 bases from V and 0 bases from J, with 10 bases in between. The germline CDR1 and CDR2 sequences are SNHLY and FYNNEI. The CDR3 sequence: CASNIASSYNSPLHF. The CDR3 region has the DNA TGTGCCAGCAACATCGCTAGCTCCTATAATTCACCCCTCCACTTT.

The chain recombines TRBV12-3 or TRBV12-4 with TRBJ1-1; D perhaps matches TRBD1 (6 bases). The length of the CDR3 is 13 residues. The V end was cut by 4 bases, the J end by 4 bases, with 10 bases between. The CDR3 region is CASSYRVGTEAFF. The CDR3 bases are TGTGCCAGCAGTTACAGGGTGGGCACTGAAGCTTTCTTT.

This clone has just one count. This chain uses TRBV6-4 with TRBJ2-2; D unresolved. The CDR3 totals 14 residues. The V end was cut by 5 bases, the J end by 6 bases, with 13 bases between. Germline V gene sequence: CDR1 MRHNA, CDR2 SNTAGT. CDR3 DNA: TGTGCCAGCAGTTACCAGACACAAGCCGGGGAGCTGTTTTTT. It translates to CASSYQTQAGELFF.

The chain uses TRBV6-5 and TRBJ1-2; D unresolved. CDR1 and CDR2 from the germline V gene are MNHEY and SVGAGI. This CDR3 is 13 amino acids long. Deletions cut 2 bases from V and 7 bases from J, with 11 bases between. In DNA, the CDR3 is TGTGCCAGCAGTTACATGGGTTTAGGTGGCTACACCTTC. Translating it yields CASSYMGLGGYTF.

The gene calls are TRBV12-3 or TRBV12-4 and TRBJ1-2; D unclear. The V and J ends lost 2 bases and 8 bases respectively, with 9 bases between them. CDR3 length: 12 amino acids. The CDR3 DNA reads TGTGCCAGCAGTTTATCGGGCGGCGGCTACACCTTC. Translating it yields CASSLSGGGYTF.

The DNA of the CDR3 is TGTGCCACCAGGACTTTGGCAACTAATGAAAAACTGTTTTTT. Amino acid sequence: CATRTLATNEKLFF. V is TRBV15 and J is TRBJ1-4; the D is unclear. Trimming took off 6 bases at V and 0 bases at J, with 8 bases between the two ends. The CDR3 spans 14 residues. The germline gives CDR1 LNHNV, CDR2 YYDKDF (reference sequence). Using reference TRBV15 and TRBJ1-4 for the parts outside the CDR3, the full variable domain is DAMVIQNPRYQVTQFGKPVTLSCSQTLNHNVMYWYQQKSSQAPKLLFHYYDKDFNNEADTPDNFQSRRPNTSFCFLDIRSPGLGDTAMYLCATRTLATNEKLFFGSGTQLSVL.

V usage is TRBV6-5 and J usage is TRBJ2-7; weak D call: TRBD1 (6 bases). The CDR3 length is 14 residues. CDR1 is MNHEY and CDR2 is SVGAGI in the germline V gene. V was trimmed by 4 bases and J by 6 bases, leaving 16 bases between them. CDR3 bases: TGTGCCAGCAGTTCAACCGTGGGGGCCCTCGAGCAGTACTTC. Translated: CASSSTVGALEQYF.

As for this clone: The sample carries other DNA sequences with the same CDR3. V usage is TRBV11-2 and J usage is TRBJ2-1; no clear D gene. The CDR3 sequence is 13 residues long. Germline loops: CDR1 SGHAT, CDR2 FQNNGV. V lost 0 bases to trimming and J lost 6 bases, with 6 bases between them. The CDR3 loop reads CASSLESFNEQFF. CDR3 coding DNA: TGTGCCAGCAGCTTAGAATCTTTCAATGAGCAGTTCTTC.

This sequence joins TRBV7-8 and TRBJ2-1; TRBD1 might be the D (7 bases). Trimming left V 2 bases short and J 7 bases short, with 18 bases between. Germline V gene sequence: CDR1 SGHVS, CDR2 FQNEAQ. This CDR3 is 16 amino acids long. The CDR3 sequence is CASSLKSGGLVNEQFF. CDR3 coding DNA: TGTGCCAGCAGCTTAAAATCAGGGGGGCTTGTTAATGAGCAGTTCTTC.